The clone carrying this T cell receptor (beta chain) was seen ten or more times. Its antigen is as yet unknown. MiXCR, run by TCRdb on the 5' RACE reads, gives a single entry per CDR3 protein. The sample lists about 84,000 distinct CDR3 sequences; under 13% were seen once. Healthy control samples came from blood bank volunteers in Maryland, USA. Unsorted libraries were prepared from 2 million PBMCs held at -80 C. This sample was included in a study of neurological immune-mediated disorders. In germline, CDR1 is DFQATT, CDR2 SNEGSKA (reference sequence). V was cut by 0 bases and J by 0 bases, with 12 bases left in between. There are 16 residues in the CDR3. Findings and limits, study-wide: HTLV-1-associated myelopathy had the most TCR clonal expansion, while multiple sclerosis had the least, a level that fell below healthy controls.

The sequence derives from a man in his forties in good health. The sequencing input was PBMCs. The rearrangement joins TRBV20-1 to TRBJ1-3; D gene uncertain. The CDR3 sequence: CSARDWAASSGNTIYF. The CDR3 DNA follows: TGCAGTGCTAGAGATTGGGCGGCTTCCTCTGGAAACACCATATATTTT.